The rows below give T cell receptor beta chains drawn from one sample of a study of blood T cell repertoires in COVID-19. This table comes from immunoSEQ multiplex PCR, and its TCRdb copy is limited to in-frame clones, with some not included. The table records 300,000 or so clones, about 90% of them present only once. Sequencing was done on a sample of peripheral blood. The source of these receptors is a man between 18 and 35 years old who had recovered from COVID-19. The CDR3 runs from the conserved cysteine through the conserved F or W. A D gene is named only where the DNA matches it firmly. Clone size is not always given. Where it is, it says once, few, many or a class for expanded clones.

TRBD1 TRBJ2-2 . TRBV9 TGTGCCAGCAGCGACGGGACAGGGTACACCGGGGAGCTGTTTTTT CASSDGTGYTGELFF
. TRBJ2-3 once TRBV7-8 TGTGCCAGCAGCTTAAGAAGCAGCACAGATACGCAGTATTTT CASSLRSSTDTQYF
. TRBJ2-7 once TRBV29-1 TGCAGCGTCCGGACTGGCAGCTCCTACGAGCAGTACTTC CSVRTGSSYEQYF
. TRBJ2-5 . TRBV29-1 TGCAGCGCCGACCGGGTAGGGGGGACCCAGTACTTC CSADRVGGTQYF
. TRBJ1-3 . TRBV7-9 TGTGCCAGCAGCTTATACTCTGGAAACACCATATATTTT CASSLYSGNTIYF
. TRBJ1-1 . TRBV6-5 TGTGCCAGCGACAGGACAGTGAACACTGAAGCTTTCTTT CASDRTVNTEAFF
TRBD2 TRBJ2-5 . TRBV5-6 TGTGCCAGCAGCTTGGGTCCCGGGACTAGCGGGAGTCAGACCCAGTACTTC CASSLGPGTSGSQTQYF
TRBD2 TRBJ2-1 . TRBV9 TGTGCCAGCAGCGGGACTAGCGGGGGCCCTTCCTACAATGAGCAGTTCTTC CASSGTSGGPSYNEQFF
TRBD1 TRBJ2-1 . TRBV15 TGTGCCACCAGCGGGACGCAGGGGGCGGGTTACAATGAGCAGTTCTTC CATSGTQGAGYNEQFF
. TRBJ2-5 once TRBV6-5 TGTGCCAGCAGTTACTCGACGGGGAGTCTGGAGACCCAGTACTTC CASSYSTGSLETQYF
. TRBJ1-1 . TRBV6-5 TGTGCCAGCAGGCAGGGTGAGCGAGCTTTCTTT CASRQGERAFF
. TRBJ1-2 medium-sized TRBV6-1 TGTGCCAGCAGTGAGGGTTGGGGGAGGTACGGCTACACCTTC CASSEGWGRYGYTF
. TRBJ1-2 . TRBV10-2 TGCGCCAGCAGTGGATGGCAGGGTCAGGGCTACACCTTC CASSGWQGQGYTF
. TRBJ1-1 . TRBV6-1 TGTGCCAGCAGTGAAGAGGCAGGGACTATGGGCACTGAAGCTTTCTTT CASSEEAGTMGTEAFF
. TRBJ2-1 . TRBV27 TGTGCCAGCGGTTGGAGCCGGTACAATGAGCAGTTCTTC CASGWSRYNEQFF